These 7 T cell receptor beta chains share one sample of origin, sequenced in a study of cytomegalovirus exposure and HLA in healthy donors (dated by TCRdb to 2017 to 2019). The library was prepared using the immunoSEQ multiplex PCR assay. The multiplex PCR relied on a mix of 60 forward primers for TCR Vbeta segments and 13 reverse primers for TCR Jbeta segments. Sourced from immuneACCESS, this table was stored by TCRdb with only in-frame sequences that have V and J called. A share of the clones is absent; for the studies checked, an unresolved V gene accounts for under half, and the remainder has no known explanation. Here the sample has some 32,000 clones; about 86% occur a single time. The ten most abundant clones make up around 2.5% of the sample. Sequences were obtained from PBMCs. The receptors derive from a boy younger than 18 in good health and CMV-seronegative.

V and J are TRBV7-2 and TRBJ2-3, with D uncertain. V lost 5 bases and J lost 6, with 12 bases in between. Looked up from germline, CDR1 is SGHTA and CDR2 is FQGNSA. CDR3 length equals 13 residues. For the CDR3, the DNA is TGTGCCAGCAGCCCCCGGGTTGGGGATACGCAGTATTTT. This codes for CASSPRVGDTQYF. The full variable domain, its missing parts supplied by reference TRBV7-2 and TRBJ2-3, is GAGVSQSPSNKVTEKGKDVELRCDPISGHTALYWYRQSLGQGLEFLIYFQGNSAPDKSGLPSDRFSAERTGGSVSTLTIQRTQQEDSAVYLCASSPRVGDTQYFGPGTRLTVL.

The CDR3 reads CASSLVSSSGVSTDTQYF. The CDR3 nucleotides are TGTGCCAGCAGCTTAGTGTCGTCTAGCGGGGTTAGCACAGATACGCAGTATTTT. The chain carries TRBV11-2 and TRBJ2-3, with 9 positions matching TRBD2. This CDR3 spans 18 amino acids. Losses at the gene ends were 1 base for V and 0 bases for J; bases not matched to a gene: 8. Germline CDR1 is SGHAT and CDR2 is FQNNGV.

J is TRBJ1-1 and V is TRBV6-1, with TRBD1 matching 7 bases. V lost 2 bases and J lost 8; bases outside the gene matches: 8. The V gene's germline CDR1 is MNHNS and CDR2 SASEGT. The CDR3 extends over 14 amino acids. The CDR3 DNA follows: TGTGCCAGCAGTGAAACCCGACAGGGTGGGGAAGCTTTCTTT. Protein sequence: CASSETRQGGEAFF.

This clone has just one count. This chain joins TRBV11-3 and TRBJ2-5; D gene ambiguous. Trimming removed 5 bases at V and 4 bases at J, with 8 bases between. Looked up from germline, CDR1 is SGHNT and CDR2 is YENEEA. This CDR3 has 12 amino acids. The chain's CDR3 is CASSEHPETQYF. The DNA of the CDR3 is TGTGCCAGCAGCGAGCACCCAGAGACCCAGTACTTC.

This chain links TRBV4-2 with TRBJ2-5, with 8 positions matching TRBD2. From germline, CDR1 is LGHNA and CDR2 YNFKEQ. There are 16 residues in the CDR3. Trimming cost V 4 bases and J 3 bases; bases outside gene matches: 10. CDR3 DNA sequence: TGTGCCAGCAGCCCTTCAGGCGGGGGGCAGGAAGAGACCCAGTACTTC. Translation: CASSPSGGGQEETQYF.

This clone was observed a handful of times. CDR3: CASSDSKGQGHDEQFF. The DNA of the CDR3 is TGTGCCAGCAGTGACTCGAAGGGACAGGGGCATGATGAGCAGTTCTTC. The rearrangement uses TRBV6-4 and TRBJ2-1; 10 bases line up with TRBD1. The V gene end was trimmed by 0 bases and the J gene end by 8 bases; junction bases not matched to a gene: 7. CDR1 and CDR2 from the germline V gene are MRHNA and SNTAGT. CDR3 length: 16 residues.

This chain joins TRBV6-5 and TRBJ1-1; D might be TRBD1 (5 bases). Trimming pared 0 bases from V and 1 base from J, leaving 9 bases between. Germline V gene lookup returns CDR1 MNHEY and CDR2 SVGAGI. The CDR3 covers 15 residues. CDR3 amino acids: CASSYSKGPNTEAFF. The CDR3 DNA follows: TGTGCCAGCAGTTACTCGAAGGGGCCGAACACTGAAGCTTTCTTT.